These 29 T cell receptor beta chains share one sample of origin, sequenced in a study of glioma-infiltrating T cells after dendritic cell vaccination. The time point: after dendritic cell vaccination, including at tumor progression/relapse. Clones were sequenced by immunoSEQ multiplex PCR, and TCRdb holds only the in-frame ones, with some missing. Counted here are about 25,000 clones, approximately 89% occurring once; the ten biggest clones make up less than 3%. Sequenced material: blood, taken after dendritic cell vaccination. Receptor source: a human donor with glioblastoma.

A few counts support this clone. The chain is built from TRBV6-1 and TRBJ2-1, with TRBD2 matching over 7 bases. This CDR3 region has 12 residues. V lost 5 bases and J lost 7; bases outside the gene matches: 2. CDR1 and CDR2 (germline): MNHNS, SASEGT. The CDR3 DNA reads TGTGCCAGCAGTCGGGGGGAGAATGAGCAGTTCTTC. This translates into CASSRGENEQFF.

This chain connects TRBV6-5 to TRBJ2-1, with D possibly matching TRBD1 (5 bases). V lost 7 bases and J lost 9, with 16 bases in between. The CDR3 runs 13 residues. Per germline, CDR1 MNHEY and CDR2 SVGAGI. The CDR3 DNA sequence: TGTGCCAGCACCCCGAAGGGGTACGGTGAGCAGTTCTTC. This codes for CASTPKGYGEQFF.

The chain recombines TRBV19 with TRBJ2-2, with TRBD2 matching over 8 bases. Losses at the gene ends were 1 base for V and 5 bases for J; bases not matched to a gene: 3. The CDR3 is made up of 15 amino acids. Looked up from germline, CDR1 is LNHDA and CDR2 is SQIVND (reference sequence). The CDR3 region is CASSIGLALTGELFF. The CDR3 DNA is TGTGCCAGTAGTATAGGACTAGCGTTAACCGGGGAGCTGTTTTTT.

V usage is TRBV7-9 and J usage is TRBJ2-5; TRBD2 aligns across 10 bases. This CDR3 comprises 15 residues. The V gene's germline CDR1 is SEHNR and CDR2 FQNEAQ (reference sequence). V lost 5 bases and J lost 10; bases outside the gene matches: 13. The CDR3 spells CASSPRGDRTSGQYF. The CDR3 DNA is TGTGCCAGCAGCCCGAGGGGGGATAGGACTAGCGGCCAGTACTTC.

The chain links TRBV27 to TRBJ1-5, with 7 bases that match TRBD1. J lost 5 bases, V lost 5 bases, and 6 bases had no gene match. The CDR3 totals 14 residues. Germline CDR1 and CDR2: MNHEY and SMNVEV (reference sequence). The CDR3 DNA sequence: TGTGCCAGCAGTATAAGACAGGGTGATCAGCCCCAGCATTTT. Protein sequence: CASSIRQGDQPQHF.

This sequence joins TRBV18 and TRBJ1-2; a possible D gene is TRBD1 (6 bases). The CDR3 extends over 12 amino acids. In germline, CDR1 is KGHSH, CDR2 LQKENI. The V end lost 6 bases, the J end lost 5 bases, and 10 bases lay between the germline ends. CDR3 sequence reads: CASSDRPYGYTF. For the CDR3, the DNA is TGTGCCAGCTCCGACAGGCCGTATGGCTACACCTTC.

The V call is TRBV6-5, the J call TRBJ1-2; 7 nucleotides agree with TRBD1. Germline CDR1 reads MNHEY; CDR2 reads SVGAGI. This CDR3 has 14 residues. The junction had 10 bases not matched to a gene; V was cut back by 5 bases and J by 7 bases. This CDR3 is CASSLRQGLFGYTF. Here the CDR3 DNA reads TGTGCCAGCAGTCTCCGACAGGGCCTGTTTGGCTACACCTTC.

This chain joins TRBV18 and TRBJ2-3; 12 bases map to TRBD2. Trimming took 3 bases from V and 1 from J; bases not matched to a gene: 8. The V gene's germline CDR1 is KGHSH and CDR2 LQKENI. This CDR3 contains 18 residues. CDR3 sequence: CASSPPGLAGSGTDTQYF. CDR3 nucleotides: TGTGCCAGCTCACCTCCGGGACTAGCGGGTTCCGGCACAGATACGCAGTATTTT.

This clone was seen a single time. This chain uses TRBV19 with TRBJ2-1, with 7 bases that match TRBD2. The CDR3 is 15 residues long. The V segment lost 10 bases and the J segment 8 bases; nucleotides outside the gene matches: 17. Germline V CDR1 and CDR2: LNHDA, SQIVND (reference sequence). The CDR3 DNA sequence: TGTGCCACCTGGCGATCTAACGGGGGGAGGGATGAGCAGTTCTTC. Protein: CATWRSNGGRDEQFF.

J is TRBJ2-1 and V is TRBV5-1; 9 nucleotides line up with TRBD1. With V trimmed by 4 bases and J by 9 bases, 8 bases remained unmatched. Germline CDR1 SGHRS, CDR2 YFSETQ. The CDR3 has 14 amino acids. CDR3 sequence (DNA): TGCGCCAGCAGCCGGGACAGGGCACCCGGTGAGCAGTTCTTC. Its protein product is CASSRDRAPGEQFF.

The J gene is TRBJ2-2, the V gene TRBV7-2; the D is unclear. CDR3 length: 14 amino acids. The V end lost 5 bases, the J end lost 1 base, and 8 bases lay between the germline ends. CDR1 is SGHTA and CDR2 is FQGNSA in the germline V gene. The CDR3 spells CASSANRNTGELFF. The DNA for the CDR3 is TGTGCCAGCAGCGCAAACAGGAACACCGGGGAGCTGTTTTTT.

The chain recombines TRBV2 with TRBJ1-6; 7 bases fit TRBD1. Germline CDR1 and CDR2: SNHLY and FYNNEI. The CDR3 covers 15 residues. V lost 8 bases to trimming and J lost 6 bases; unmatched junction nucleotides: 10. CDR3 in DNA: TGTGCCAGCGAAGAACAGGGGCGCGGTAATTCACCCCTCCACTTT. This gives the protein CASEEQGRGNSPLHF.

The chain is built from TRBV12-5 and TRBJ1-4, with D hard to call. Trimming took 5 bases from V and 4 from J, leaving 8 bases between them. There are 13 residues in the CDR3. Germline CDR1 LGHNT, CDR2 FRNRAP. DNA for the CDR3: TGTGCTAGTGGTCGCCGGTTTAATGAAAAACTGTTTTTT. The encoded protein is CASGRRFNEKLFF.

This sequence joins TRBV7-9 and TRBJ1-1; 7 bases are shared with TRBD1. Germline V gives CDR1 SEHNR, CDR2 FQNEAQ (reference sequence). CDR3 length: 13 residues. The trim removed 0 bases at V and 7 bases at J, leaving 2 bases unmatched. CDR3 protein: CASSLASGGEAFF. The CDR3 DNA sequence: TGTGCCAGCAGCTTAGCGTCAGGGGGTGAAGCTTTCTTT.

This chain links TRBV6-1 with TRBJ1-6; D is undetermined. The CDR3 is 15 amino acids. Germline CDR1 reads MNHNS; CDR2 reads SASEGT. V lost 7 bases, J lost 0 bases, and 10 bases lay in between. CDR3 in amino acids: CASKQTSSYNSPLHF. The CDR3 DNA sequence: TGTGCCAGCAAACAGACGAGCTCCTATAATTCACCCCTCCACTTT.

V is TRBV6-5 and J is TRBJ2-3; TRBD1 agrees at 10 bases. Germline values: CDR1 MNHEY, CDR2 SVGAGI. The CDR3 totals 15 residues. V shed 6 bases, J shed 4 bases, and the junction held 7 bases outside the gene matches. DNA of the CDR3: TGTGCCAGCAGCCTCCGGGACAGGGGTTCAGATACGCAGTATTTT. It specifies CASSLRDRGSDTQYF.

The CDR3 loop reads CASSWDRPSGNTIYF. In DNA, the CDR3 is TGTGCCAGCAGCTGGGACAGACCCTCTGGAAACACCATATATTTT. The V call is TRBV7-2, the J call TRBJ1-3; TRBD1 matches at 7 bases. Trimming took 4 bases from V and 0 from J; bases not matched to a gene: 3. The CDR3 has 15 amino acids. Germline V gene sequence: CDR1 SGHTA, CDR2 FQGNSA.

The V call is TRBV25-1, the J call TRBJ2-5; maybe TRBD2 (6 bases). The germline CDR1 and CDR2 sequences are MGHDK and SYGVNS. The V end was cut by 5 bases, the J end by 4 bases, with 17 bases between. The CDR3 length is 15 residues. In DNA form, the CDR3 reads TGTGCCAGCAGTCCGCGGGACTGGGGAGGAGAGACCCAGTACTTC. Translated: CASSPRDWGGETQYF. Full variable domain (rest looked up from reference TRBV25-1 and TRBJ2-5): EADIYQTPRYLVIGTGKKITLECSQTMGHDKMYWYQQDPGMELHLIHYSYGVNSTEKGDLSSESTVSRIRTEHFPLTLESARPSHTSQYLCASSPRDWGGETQYFGPGTRLLVL.

The V and J genes are TRBV2 and TRBJ2-5; 8 nucleotides align to TRBD2. Germline V lookup: CDR1 SNHLY, CDR2 FYNNEI. The CDR3 is 16 amino acids. Losses at the gene ends were 2 bases for V and 1 base for J; bases not matched to a gene: 6. The CDR3 DNA reads as TGTGCCAGCAGTGAATGGGGAGGACTAGCCCAAGAGACCCAGTACTTC. Translation gives CASSEWGGLAQETQYF.

The V call is TRBV13, the J call TRBJ1-2; tentative D call: TRBD1 (6 bases). V lost 5 bases, J lost 5 bases, and 15 bases lay in between. The CDR3 has 14 amino acids. The germline gives CDR1 PRHDT, CDR2 FYEKMQ (reference sequence). Here the CDR3 DNA reads TGTGCCAGCAGCGGAGAGGGGGAGAGGTATGGCTACACCTTC. As protein: CASSGEGERYGYTF.

This sequence joins TRBV7-2 and TRBJ2-1; 9 nucleotides align to TRBD2. Germline trimming cut 2 bases from V and 6 bases from J; bases unmatched to any gene: 5. Germline CDR1 reads SGHTA; CDR2 reads FQGNSA. This CDR3 has 15 amino acids. CDR3 in amino acids: CASSLLAGSPNEQFF. Here the CDR3 DNA reads TGTGCCAGCAGCTTACTAGCGGGGTCCCCCAATGAGCAGTTCTTC.

This clone was seen only once. J is TRBJ1-5 and V is TRBV19; perhaps TRBD1 as D (5 bases). The CDR3 is 14 amino acids. The V gene's germline CDR1 is LNHDA and CDR2 SQIVND (reference sequence). Trimming shortened V by 4 bases and J by 8 bases, and 15 bases separated the two germline ends. For the CDR3, the DNA is TGTGCCAGTAGTAATGCGGGACGGCTTGAGCCCCAGCATTTT. It translates to CASSNAGRLEPQHF.

This clone was observed a handful of times. The V call is TRBV5-6, the J call TRBJ1-6; the match to TRBD1 covers 9 bases. Trimming removed 0 bases from V and 7 bases from J; junction bases left unmatched: 5. The CDR3 covers 16 residues. The germline V gene has CDR1 SGHDT and CDR2 YYEEEE. CDR3 in DNA: TGTGCCAGCAGCTTGGTTGGGGGACAGGGCAATTCACCCCTCCACTTT. This encodes CASSLVGGQGNSPLHF. Complete variable domain (other parts from reference TRBV5-6 and TRBJ1-6): DAGVTQSPTHLIKTRGQQVTLRCSPKSGHDTVSWYQQALGQGPQFIFQYYEEEERQRGNFPDRFSGHQFPNYSSELNVNALLLGDSALYLCASSLVGGQGNSPLHFGNGTRLTVT.

The chain links TRBV18 to TRBJ2-1; 9 bases map to TRBD2. Germline V gene sequence: CDR1 KGHSH, CDR2 LQKENI. The CDR3 runs 16 residues. The junction had 10 bases not matched to a gene; V was cut back by 5 bases and J by 5 bases. The CDR3, as DNA: TGTGCCAGCTCAGGCCGGGGTAGCGGGGGAAACAATGAGCAGTTCTTC. Translation: CASSGRGSGGNNEQFF.

The CDR3 region has the DNA TGCGCCAGCAGCCTACGACAGGGTGGGACTGAAGCTTTCTTT. This encodes CASSLRQGGTEAFF. The rearrangement joins TRBV4-1 to TRBJ1-1; TRBD1 matches 7 bases. The J segment lost 5 bases and the V segment lost 4 bases, leaving 7 bases of the junction unmatched. The CDR3 is made up of 14 amino acids. Germline V gene data show CDR1 as MGHRA and CDR2 as YSYEKL.

A word on this clone: Since no conserved phenylalanine or tryptophan closes the CDR3, a read error is the likely cause. The CDR3 sequence: CASSDGQGTEAFL. CDR3 bases: TGTGCCAGCAGTGACGGACAGGGGACTGAAGCTTTCCTT. The chain links TRBV6-1 to TRBJ1-1; TRBD1 matches 9 bases. CDR1 and CDR2 (germline): MNHNS, SASEGT. V lost 3 bases and J lost 5; bases outside the gene matches: 1. There are 13 residues in the CDR3.

V is TRBV6-1 and J is TRBJ1-1, with D possibly being TRBD1 (5 bases). CDR3 length equals 13 residues. Looked up from germline, CDR1 is MNHNS and CDR2 is SASEGT. V lost 6 bases, J lost 5 bases, and 13 bases lay in between. CDR3: CASRGGSGTEAFF. The CDR3 region has the DNA TGTGCCAGCAGGGGGGGGAGTGGGACTGAAGCTTTCTTT.

The chain uses TRBV4-2 and TRBJ2-1, with 12 bases lining up with TRBD2. Germline V lookup: CDR1 LGHNA, CDR2 YNFKEQ. After removal of 0 bases from V and 6 bases from J, the junction contained 3 bases not matched to a gene. This CDR3 comprises 16 residues. The CDR3 loop is CASSQDSSGGGNEQFF. In DNA, the CDR3 is TGTGCCAGCAGCCAAGACTCTAGCGGGGGGGGCAATGAGCAGTTCTTC.

This chain joins TRBV13 and TRBJ2-7; TRBD2 is a possible D gene (5 bases). CDR1 PRHDT and CDR2 FYEKMQ come from the germline V gene (reference sequence). Trimming pared 2 bases from V and 5 bases from J, leaving 10 bases between. This CDR3 is built from 13 residues. CDR3 bases: TGTGCCAGCAGCTTACGGGGTTCCCACGAGCAGTACTTC. It yields the protein CASSLRGSHEQYF.